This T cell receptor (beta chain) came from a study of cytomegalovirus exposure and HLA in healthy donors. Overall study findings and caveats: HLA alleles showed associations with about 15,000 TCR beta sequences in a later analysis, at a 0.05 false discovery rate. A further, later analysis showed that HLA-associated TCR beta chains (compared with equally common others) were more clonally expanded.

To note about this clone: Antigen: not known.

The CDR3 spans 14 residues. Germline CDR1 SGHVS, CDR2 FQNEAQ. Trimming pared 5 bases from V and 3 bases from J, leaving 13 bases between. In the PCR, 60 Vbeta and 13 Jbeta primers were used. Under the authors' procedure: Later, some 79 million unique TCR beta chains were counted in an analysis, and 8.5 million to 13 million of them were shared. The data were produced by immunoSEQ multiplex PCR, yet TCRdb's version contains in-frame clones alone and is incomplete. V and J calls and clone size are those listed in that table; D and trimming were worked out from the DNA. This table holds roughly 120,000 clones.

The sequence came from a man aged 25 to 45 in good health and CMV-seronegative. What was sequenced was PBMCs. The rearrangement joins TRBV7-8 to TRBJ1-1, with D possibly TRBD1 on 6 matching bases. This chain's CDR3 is CASSPEGVYTEAFF. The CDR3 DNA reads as TGTGCCAGCAGCCCCGAGGGGGTGTACACTGAAGCTTTCTTT.